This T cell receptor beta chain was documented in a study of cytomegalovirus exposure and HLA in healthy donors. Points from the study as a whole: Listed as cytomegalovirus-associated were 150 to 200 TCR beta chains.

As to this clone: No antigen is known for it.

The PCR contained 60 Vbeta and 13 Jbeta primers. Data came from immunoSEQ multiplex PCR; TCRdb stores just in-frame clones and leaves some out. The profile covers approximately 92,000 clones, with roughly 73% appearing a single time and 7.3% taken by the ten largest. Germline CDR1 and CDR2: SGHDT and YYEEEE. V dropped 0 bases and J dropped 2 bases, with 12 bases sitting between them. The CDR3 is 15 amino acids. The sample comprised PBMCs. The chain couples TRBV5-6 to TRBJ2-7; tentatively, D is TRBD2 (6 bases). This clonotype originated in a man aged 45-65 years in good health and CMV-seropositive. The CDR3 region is CASSLGGGTTYEQYF. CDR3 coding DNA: TGTGCCAGCAGCTTGGGTGGGGGGACGACCTACGAGCAGTACTTC.